This TCR beta chain was found in a study of PD-1 blockade in classical Hodgkin lymphoma (TCRdb year 2020). As for the study more broadly: Nivolumab dosing was 3 mg/kg intravenously every 2 weeks, continuing until either disease progression or unacceptable toxicity. The study used TCR beta sequencing and CyTOF to define a peripheral blood immune signature of response to PD-1 blockade in classical Hodgkin lymphoma.

The Qiagen DNeasy kit was used to extract genomic DNA both from unsorted PBMCs and from the negatively selected CD4+ and CD8+ fractions. Using primers that anneal to V and J segments, immunoSEQ multiplex PCR amplified the TCR beta CDR3 regions. A synthetic immune receptor repertoire was used to minimize amplification bias, and any residual bias was removed computationally once sequencing was done. The original methods were these. Custom Python scripts were used to quantify repertoire diversity as the Shannon entropy index. Unsorted, CD4+ and CD8+ repertoires were examined separately, except in combined analyses, for which CD4+ and CD8+ sequences were merged in silico. A clone was considered expanded if an increase in frequency of at least 2-fold after treatment relative to C1D1 was found, and a pseudocount of 0.5 was applied to clones undetected at baseline. Singleton clones were defined as clones with 0 or 1 copy at C1D1, and non-singleton clones were defined as clones with 2 or more copies. Clones expanded in unsorted samples were annotated as CD4+, CD8+ or unknown by matching protein sequences in sorted samples from the same patient. Wilcoxon tests on paired samples were used to test changes in diversity from C1D1 to C4D1. The clones in this table, taken by TCRdb from immuneACCESS, are in-frame only. Not every clone is retained; where verified, under half of the shortfall comes from an unresolved V gene, and the cause of the rest is unknown. The DNA was the basis for D and trimming; V, J and clone size are from that table. The sample table shows 99,000 or so clones, and 89% are seen once. The ten largest make up 15% to 20% of the sample.

Summary of the overall study and its limitations: Only a single clinical trial cohort was studied, and what caused the repertoire differences, possibly disease activity or prior therapy, remained undefined. Baseline TCR diversity was reported as lower in newly diagnosed patients than in healthy donors, and lower still in relapsed/refractory patients. Diversity was lower in patients who began nivolumab less than 1 year after ASCT, so these patients were left out of later analyses to avoid confounding by immune reconstitution. CD4+ but not CD8+ TCR diversity rose significantly by C4D1 (p=0.0027 vs p=0.16), most apparent in complete responders (p=0.02). Trial patients with a complete response had baseline diversity similar to that of newly diagnosed patients, while partial responders and progressors had significantly lower diversity.

This specimen's time point label, interpreted: cycle 4 day 1 (C4D1), after five to seven weeks of nivolumab. Every trial patient had relapsed following autologous stem cell transplantation, and prior brentuximab vedotin exposure was what differed among cohorts A, B and C. The trial cohort included some 53 patients with relapsed/refractory classical Hodgkin lymphoma, and each patient had a best overall response of complete response, partial response or progressive disease. Single-agent nivolumab was administered to trial patients in the multi-cohort phase II CheckMate 205 trial. An independent review committee assessed best overall response using the 2007 International Working Group response criteria. Trial PBMCs were collected immediately before nivolumab initiation (C1D1) and during therapy at cycle 2 day 1 and cycle 4 day 1. Peripheral blood was collected in 8 mL Vacutainer Cell Preparation Tubes, from which PBMCs were isolated by centrifugation and then cryopreserved.

This clone appeared a few times. Its cognate antigen has yet to be identified. Base-call qualities are not available, and no considerably larger clone is one nucleotide away. The sequence was obtained from a human donor with classical Hodgkin lymphoma. The source was peripheral blood mononuclear cells (PBMCs), collected before the fourth cycle of nivolumab.

The sequenced DNA: TGTGCCAGCAGAAACCGAGGACAGGGGAACTACGAGCAGTACTTC. Translated, this gives CASRNRGQGNYEQYF. Recombination linked TRBV28 to TRBJ2-7, with 9 bases matching TRBD1. V ends up 6 bases short and J 3 bases short, with an unmatched junction base count of 9. CDR1 and CDR2 are read off the germline V gene as MDHEN and SYDVKM. Spanning cysteine to phenylalanine, the CDR3 consists of 15 amino acids. The CDR3 DNA has 45 bases and is translated from base 1.